One sample yielded the 22 T cell receptor beta chains listed below, sequenced in a study of cytomegalovirus exposure and HLA in healthy donors. Both 60 Vbeta primers and 13 Jbeta primers went into the PCR. The assay was immunoSEQ multiplex PCR, and TCRdb's table has in-frame clones only and misses some. The sample includes 150,000 to 200,000 clones, about three quarters seen only once; the top ten take about 1.1%. Material for sequencing was PBMCs. These receptors all come from a woman between 35 and 50 years old in good health and CMV-seronegative.

The V call is TRBV2, the J call TRBJ2-3; D is unresolved. This CDR3 has 10 residues. Looked up from germline, CDR1 is SNHLY and CDR2 is FYNNEI. Trimming removed 8 bases from V and 5 bases from J, with 5 bases in between. The CDR3 DNA follows: TGTGCCAGCCAAATAGATACGCAGTATTTT. Residues: CASQIDTQYF.

This chain links TRBV7-9 with TRBJ1-5, with 9 bases fitting TRBD1. CDR3 length: 15 residues. The V gene end was trimmed by 2 bases and the J gene end by 4 bases; junction bases not matched to a gene: 3. CDR1 and CDR2 (germline): SEHNR, FQNEAQ (reference sequence). Written as DNA, the CDR3 is TGTGCCAGCAGCTTACCCGGGACAGGGAATCAGCCCCAGCATTTT. Its protein product is CASSLPGTGNQPQHF.

The rearrangement joins TRBV21-1 to TRBJ1-2; TRBD1 reflects the table's D call only, with no check against the DNA. TRBV21-1 is assigned pseudogene status. This CDR3 comprises 15 residues. CDR3 sequence (DNA): TGTGCCAGCAGCAAAGGGGCAGTTACTAACTATGGCTACACCTTC. Encoded protein: CASSKGAVTNYGYTF.

This chain uses TRBV7-8 with TRBJ2-7, with a possible D match to TRBD1 (5 bases). Per germline, CDR1 SGHVS and CDR2 FQNEAQ. The CDR3 has 16 amino acids. V shed 0 bases and J shed 4 bases, with 16 bases lying between them. This CDR3 is CASSLADGRVGYEQYV. Written as DNA, the CDR3 is TGTGCCAGCAGCTTAGCTGATGGCAGGGTAGGGTACGAGCAGTACGTC.

The chain employs TRBV5-1 and TRBJ2-5; D gene unclear. Trimming stripped 6 bases from V and 3 bases from J, with 9 bases between. CDR1 and CDR2 from the germline V gene are SGHRS and YFSETQ. This CDR3 has 12 amino acids. This CDR3 reads CASTLTEETQYF. CDR3 coding DNA: TGCGCCAGCACCCTAACAGAAGAGACCCAGTACTTC.

J is TRBJ1-5 and V is TRBV11-2, with D uncertain. The V gene lost 0 bases and the J gene lost 2 bases, with 8 bases spanning the gap. Germline V gene lookup returns CDR1 SGHAT and CDR2 FQNNGV. The CDR3 runs 15 residues. The CDR3 spells CASSLDSGGNQPQHF. The CDR3 coding sequence is TGTGCCAGCAGCTTAGATTCCGGGGGCAATCAGCCCCAGCATTTT.

CDR3 amino acids: CASSRDREGNQPQHF. CDR3 DNA sequence: TGTGCCAGTAGTCGGGACAGGGAGGGCAATCAGCCCCAGCATTTT. The J gene is TRBJ1-5, the V gene TRBV19; 9 positions match TRBD1. After removal of 5 bases from V and 2 bases from J, the junction contained 4 bases not matched to a gene. The germline V gene encodes CDR1 LNHDA and CDR2 SQIVND (reference sequence). The CDR3 runs to 15 residues.

The V call is TRBV6-5, the J call TRBJ1-2; 8 nucleotides agree with TRBD1. V was clipped by 6 bases and J by 8 bases; unmatched bases: 8. Germline-derived CDR1 and CDR2 are MNHEY and SVGAGI. This CDR3 comprises 13 residues. Here the CDR3 reads CASRTQGARGYTF. The CDR3 nucleotides read TGTGCCAGCAGGACGCAGGGGGCGCGGGGCTACACCTTC.

V and J are TRBV5-5 and TRBJ1-4; D not resolved. Per germline, CDR1 SGHKS and CDR2 YYEKEE (reference sequence). The CDR3 covers 16 residues. The V end was cut by 4 bases, the J end by 5 bases, with 18 bases between. The CDR3 protein is CASSPGSIPTNEKLFF. DNA of the CDR3: TGTGCCAGCAGCCCGGGGTCTATACCGACAAATGAAAAACTGTTTTTT.

DNA of the CDR3: TGTGCCAGCAGCGCCATAGCGGGAGTTGAAGATACGCAGTATTTT. It is translated as CASSAIAGVEDTQYF. The chain recombines TRBV9 with TRBJ2-3; TRBD2 agrees at 9 bases. CDR3 length: 15 residues. CDR1 and CDR2 from the germline V gene are SGDLS and YYNGEE. Germline trimming cut 3 bases from V and 5 bases from J; bases unmatched to any gene: 7.

The chain combines TRBV19 with TRBJ1-1, with 7 bases that match TRBD1. V dropped 7 bases and J dropped 10; count of bases not matched to a gene: 12. This CDR3 contains 13 residues. Germline values: CDR1 LNHDA, CDR2 SQIVND (reference sequence). In nucleotides, the CDR3 is TGTGCCAGTAATACACGACAGGGAGTAGTAGCTTTCTTT. This encodes CASNTRQGVVAFF.

This chain uses TRBV6-6 with TRBJ2-2, with 10 bases lining up with TRBD1. The CDR3 totals 14 residues. Germline CDR1 MNHNY, CDR2 SVGAGI (reference sequence). V was clipped by 8 bases and J by 6 bases; unmatched bases: 6. The chain's CDR3 is CASLGDRGAGELFF. The CDR3 DNA follows: TGTGCCAGCCTCGGGGACAGGGGCGCCGGGGAGCTGTTTTTT.

The chain employs TRBV29-1 and TRBJ1-1; D uncertain. Germline V lookup: CDR1 SQVTM, CDR2 ANQGSEA. The V end lost 5 bases, the J end lost 1 base, and 8 bases lay between the germline ends. The CDR3 is 12 residues long. CDR3 bases: TGCAGCGTTTATGTCTCGAACACTGAAGCTTTCTTT. It encodes CSVYVSNTEAFF.

The rearrangement uses TRBV11-3 and TRBJ2-1; D is ambiguous. The V and J ends lost 0 bases and 4 bases respectively, with 4 bases between them. The CDR3 consists of 13 residues. Germline V CDR1 and CDR2: SGHNT, YENEEA. For the CDR3, the DNA is TGTGCCAGCAGCTTAGAGAGTTACAATGAGCAGTTCTTC. It is translated as CASSLESYNEQFF.

The V gene is TRBV5-1, the J gene TRBJ1-2; a possible D gene is TRBD1 (5 bases). Looked up from germline, CDR1 is SGHRS and CDR2 is YFSETQ. Deletions cut 2 bases from V and 5 bases from J, with 13 bases between. The CDR3 is 14 amino acids. In nucleotides, the CDR3 is TGCGCCAGCAGCTTAAATACAGGTTATTATGGCTACACCTTC. This translates into CASSLNTGYYGYTF. The variable domain in full, completed from reference TRBV5-1 and TRBJ1-2, reads KAGVTQTPRYLIKTRGQQVTLSCSPISGHRSVSWYQQTPGQGLQFLFEYFSETQRNKGNFPGRFSGRQFSNSRSEMNVSTLELGDSALYLCASSLNTGYYGYTFGSGTRLTVV.

DNA for the CDR3: TGTGCCAGCCGGATAGGGGGCGGACGCACAGATACGCAGTATTTT. This encodes CASRIGGGRTDTQYF. The chain uses TRBV7-9 and TRBJ2-3; 7 bases are a match to TRBD1. In germline, CDR1 is SEHNR, CDR2 FQNEAQ (reference sequence). V was clipped by 8 bases and J by 1 base; unmatched bases: 9. This CDR3 contains 15 residues.

The chain recombines TRBV28 with TRBJ1-4; possibly TRBD1 for D (6 bases). The CDR3 runs to 15 residues. V lost 5 bases to trimming and J lost 4 bases, with 14 bases between them. Germline V gene data show CDR1 as MDHEN and CDR2 as SYDVKM. This CDR3 is CASSPGGAVNEKLFF. Here the CDR3 DNA reads TGTGCCAGCAGTCCGGGGGGGGCAGTTAATGAAAAACTGTTTTTT.

The chain couples TRBV7-2 to TRBJ2-3, with 7 bases identical to TRBD2. Germline V gene data show CDR1 as SGHTA and CDR2 as FQGNSA. The CDR3 contains 17 residues. V dropped 0 bases and J dropped 6; count of bases not matched to a gene: 12. In DNA, the CDR3 is TGTGCCAGCAGCTTAGCTAGCGGCGGGAGCGGGCGGGATACGCAGTATTTT. It codes for CASSLASGGSGRDTQYF.

The chain carries TRBV5-1 and TRBJ2-6, with 7 bases fitting TRBD1. The CDR3 is 15 residues long. Trimming at V came to 4 bases and at J to 4 bases, leaving 5 bases not matched to a gene. The germline gives CDR1 SGHRS, CDR2 YFSETQ. The DNA of the CDR3 is TGCGCCAGCAGCCAAGACAGGGCCGGGGCCAACGTCCTGACTTTC. Residues: CASSQDRAGANVLTF. The full variable domain, completed using reference TRBV5-1 and TRBJ2-6, is KAGVTQTPRYLIKTRGQQVTLSCSPISGHRSVSWYQQTPGQGLQFLFEYFSETQRNKGNFPGRFSGRQFSNSRSEMNVSTLELGDSALYLCASSQDRAGANVLTFGAGSRLTVL.

The chain has TRBV4-1 and TRBJ2-1, with D unresolved. The CDR3 sequence is 17 residues long. Germline loops: CDR1 MGHRA, CDR2 YSYEKL. The V end was cut by 0 bases, the J end by 3 bases, with 15 bases between. In DNA form, the CDR3 reads TGCGCCAGCAGCCAAGATCGCGGTAGCTTGGGCTACAATGAGCAGTTCTTC. It yields the protein CASSQDRGSLGYNEQFF.

The sample holds one count of this clone. The chain has TRBV29-1 and TRBJ1-3; D unclear. V lost 8 bases to trimming and J lost 2 bases, with 16 bases between them. Germline V CDR1 and CDR2: SQVTM, ANQGSEA. The CDR3 is made up of 14 amino acids. The CDR3 reads CSTLGPGTGNTIYF. The CDR3 coding sequence is TGCAGCACACTAGGGCCCGGGACTGGAAACACCATATATTTT.

A word on this clone: Other DNA sequences in this sample translate to the same CDR3. The chain links TRBV9 to TRBJ2-1; 8 bases align to TRBD2. The CDR3 extends over 15 amino acids. CDR1 is SGDLS, CDR2 YYNGEE, per germline. The V segment lost 0 bases and the J segment 2 bases; nucleotides outside the gene matches: 1. The CDR3 here is CASSVGAGAYNEQFF. The CDR3 DNA sequence: TGTGCCAGCAGCGTAGGAGCGGGAGCCTACAATGAGCAGTTCTTC.